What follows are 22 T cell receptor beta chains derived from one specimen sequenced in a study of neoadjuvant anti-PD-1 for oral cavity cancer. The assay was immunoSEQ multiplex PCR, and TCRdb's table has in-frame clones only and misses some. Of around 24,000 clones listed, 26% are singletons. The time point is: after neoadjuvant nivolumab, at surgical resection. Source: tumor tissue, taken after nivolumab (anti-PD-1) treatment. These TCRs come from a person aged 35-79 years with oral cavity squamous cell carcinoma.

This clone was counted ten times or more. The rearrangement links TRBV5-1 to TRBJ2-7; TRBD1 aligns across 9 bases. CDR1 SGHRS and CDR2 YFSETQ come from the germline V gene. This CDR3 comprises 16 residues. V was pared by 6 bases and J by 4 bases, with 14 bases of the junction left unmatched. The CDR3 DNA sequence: TGCGCCAGCACCAAGGACCGGGACAGGGCCCCTTACGAGCAGTACTTC. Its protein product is CASTKDRDRAPYEQYF. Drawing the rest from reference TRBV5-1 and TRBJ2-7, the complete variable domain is KAGVTQTPRYLIKTRGQQVTLSCSPISGHRSVSWYQQTPGQGLQFLFEYFSETQRNKGNFPGRFSGRQFSNSRSEMNVSTLELGDSALYLCASTKDRDRAPYEQYFGPGTRLTVT.

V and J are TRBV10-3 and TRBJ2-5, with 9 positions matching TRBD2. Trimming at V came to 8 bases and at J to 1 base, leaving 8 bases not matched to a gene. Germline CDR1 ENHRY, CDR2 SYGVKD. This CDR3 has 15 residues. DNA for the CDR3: TGTGCCATCTCGGATAGCGGGAGTCTCCAAGAGACCCAGTACTTC. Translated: CAISDSGSLQETQYF.

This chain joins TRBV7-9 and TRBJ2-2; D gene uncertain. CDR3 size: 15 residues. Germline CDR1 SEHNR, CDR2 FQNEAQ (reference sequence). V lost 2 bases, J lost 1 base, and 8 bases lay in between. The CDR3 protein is CASSLKYLNTGELFF. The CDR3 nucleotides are TGTGCCAGCAGCTTAAAATACTTGAACACCGGGGAGCTGTTTTTT. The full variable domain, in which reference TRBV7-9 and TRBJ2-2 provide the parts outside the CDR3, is DTGVSQNPRHKITKRGQNVTFRCDPISEHNRLYWYRQTLGQGPEFLTYFQNEAQLEKSRLLSDRFSAERPKGSFSTLEIQRTEQGDSAMYLCASSLKYLNTGELFFGEGSRLTVL.

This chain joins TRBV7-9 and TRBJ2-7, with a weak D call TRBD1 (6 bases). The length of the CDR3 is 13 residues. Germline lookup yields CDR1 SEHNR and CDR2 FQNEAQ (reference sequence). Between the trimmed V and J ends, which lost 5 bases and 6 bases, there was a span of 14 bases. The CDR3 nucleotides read TGTGCCAGCAGCCAACTGGACAGCCCCGAGCAGTACTTC. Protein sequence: CASSQLDSPEQYF.

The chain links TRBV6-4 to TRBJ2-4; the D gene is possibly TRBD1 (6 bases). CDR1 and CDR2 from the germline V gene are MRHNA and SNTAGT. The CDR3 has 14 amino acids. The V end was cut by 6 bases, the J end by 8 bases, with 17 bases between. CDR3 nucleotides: TGTGCCAGCAGCCGAGGGCCGGACAGATACATTCAGTACTTC. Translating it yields CASSRGPDRYIQYF.

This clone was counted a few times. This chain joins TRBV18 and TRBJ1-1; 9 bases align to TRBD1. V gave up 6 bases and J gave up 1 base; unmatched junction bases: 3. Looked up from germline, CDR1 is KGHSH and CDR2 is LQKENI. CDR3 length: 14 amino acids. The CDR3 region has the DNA TGTGCCAGCTCGGCGGGACAGGGGAACACTGAAGCTTTCTTT. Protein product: CASSAGQGNTEAFF.

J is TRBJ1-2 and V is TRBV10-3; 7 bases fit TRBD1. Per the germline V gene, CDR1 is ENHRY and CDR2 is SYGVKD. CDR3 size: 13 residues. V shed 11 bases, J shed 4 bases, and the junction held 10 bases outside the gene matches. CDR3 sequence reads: CAGAVGQFYGYTF. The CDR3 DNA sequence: TGTGCCGGCGCCGTGGGACAGTTCTATGGCTACACCTTC.

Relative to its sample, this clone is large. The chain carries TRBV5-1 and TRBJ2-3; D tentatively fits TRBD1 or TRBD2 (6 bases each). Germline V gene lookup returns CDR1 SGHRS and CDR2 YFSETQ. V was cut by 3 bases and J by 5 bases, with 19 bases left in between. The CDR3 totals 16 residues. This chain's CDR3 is CASSYPDSGSKDTQYF. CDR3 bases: TGCGCCAGCAGCTACCCGGACAGCGGGTCCAAAGATACGCAGTATTTT.

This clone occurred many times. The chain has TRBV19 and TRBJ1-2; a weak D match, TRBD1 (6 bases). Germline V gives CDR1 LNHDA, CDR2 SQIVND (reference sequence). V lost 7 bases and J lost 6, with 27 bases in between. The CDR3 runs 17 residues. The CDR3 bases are TGTGCCAGTACCAGGGGTATTGCCAGGGGAGGAAATCATGGCTACACCTTC. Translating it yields CASTRGIARGGNHGYTF.

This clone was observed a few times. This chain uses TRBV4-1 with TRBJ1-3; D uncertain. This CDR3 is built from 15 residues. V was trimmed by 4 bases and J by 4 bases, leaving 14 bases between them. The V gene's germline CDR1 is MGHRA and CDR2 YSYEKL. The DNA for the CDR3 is TGCGCCAGCAGCCTCGGACCCGAAAGGGGAAACACCATATATTTT. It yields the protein CASSLGPERGNTIYF.

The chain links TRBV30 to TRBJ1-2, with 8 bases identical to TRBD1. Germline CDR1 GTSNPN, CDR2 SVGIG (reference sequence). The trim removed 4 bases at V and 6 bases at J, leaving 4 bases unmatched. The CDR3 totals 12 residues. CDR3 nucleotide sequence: TGTGCCTGGACAGGGGGCGGTAATGGCTACACCTTC. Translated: CAWTGGGNGYTF.

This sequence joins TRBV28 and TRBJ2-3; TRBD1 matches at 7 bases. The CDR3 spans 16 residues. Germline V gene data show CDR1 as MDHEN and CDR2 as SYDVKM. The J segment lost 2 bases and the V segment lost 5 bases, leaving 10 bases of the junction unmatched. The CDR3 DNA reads TGTGCCAGCAGTCAGGGGACAGCAGGGCCCACAGATACGCAGTATTTT. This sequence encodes CASSQGTAGPTDTQYF.

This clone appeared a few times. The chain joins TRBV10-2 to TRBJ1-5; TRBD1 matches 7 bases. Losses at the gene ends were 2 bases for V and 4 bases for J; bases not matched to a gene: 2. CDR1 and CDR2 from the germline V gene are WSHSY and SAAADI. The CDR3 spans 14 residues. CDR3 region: CASSEPDRNQPQHF. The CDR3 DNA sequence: TGCGCCAGCAGTGAGCCGGACAGGAATCAGCCCCAGCATTTT.

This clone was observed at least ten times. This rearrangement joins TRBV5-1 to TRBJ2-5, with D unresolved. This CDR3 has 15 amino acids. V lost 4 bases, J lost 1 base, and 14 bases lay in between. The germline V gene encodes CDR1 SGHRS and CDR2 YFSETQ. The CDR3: CASSPRLGIQETQYF. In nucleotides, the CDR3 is TGCGCCAGCAGCCCGAGGCTAGGTATCCAAGAGACCCAGTACTTC.

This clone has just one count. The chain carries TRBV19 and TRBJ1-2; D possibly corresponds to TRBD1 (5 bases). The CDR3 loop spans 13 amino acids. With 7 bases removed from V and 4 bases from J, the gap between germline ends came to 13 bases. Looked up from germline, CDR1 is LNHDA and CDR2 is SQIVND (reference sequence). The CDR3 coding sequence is TGTGCCAGTATGGGGACGAATTCCTATGGCTACACCTTC. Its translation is CASMGTNSYGYTF.

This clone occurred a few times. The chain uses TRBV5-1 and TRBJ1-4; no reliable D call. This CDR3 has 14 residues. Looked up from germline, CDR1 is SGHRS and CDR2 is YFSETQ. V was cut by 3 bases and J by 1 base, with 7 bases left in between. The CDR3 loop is CASSSQVTNEKLFF. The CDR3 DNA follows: TGCGCCAGCAGCTCCCAAGTAACTAATGAAAAACTGTTTTTT.

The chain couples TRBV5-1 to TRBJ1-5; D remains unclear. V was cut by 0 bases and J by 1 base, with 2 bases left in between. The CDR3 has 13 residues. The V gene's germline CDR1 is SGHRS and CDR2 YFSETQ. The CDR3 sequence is CASSLASNQPQHF. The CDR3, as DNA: TGCGCCAGCAGCTTGGCAAGCAATCAGCCCCAGCATTTT.

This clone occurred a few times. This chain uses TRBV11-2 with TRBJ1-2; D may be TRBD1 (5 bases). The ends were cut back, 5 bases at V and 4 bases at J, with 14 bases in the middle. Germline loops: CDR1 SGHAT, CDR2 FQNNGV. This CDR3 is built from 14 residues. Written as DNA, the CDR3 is TGTGCCAGCAGCCCCCTCCTCGACAGCTATGGCTACACCTTC. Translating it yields CASSPLLDSYGYTF.

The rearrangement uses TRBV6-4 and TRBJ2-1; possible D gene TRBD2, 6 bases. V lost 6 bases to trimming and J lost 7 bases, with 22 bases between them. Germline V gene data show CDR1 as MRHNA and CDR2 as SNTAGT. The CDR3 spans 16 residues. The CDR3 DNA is TGTGCCAGCAGGGCCCCTGGAGGGGAGTTATTTAATGAGCAGTTCTTC. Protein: CASRAPGGELFNEQFF.

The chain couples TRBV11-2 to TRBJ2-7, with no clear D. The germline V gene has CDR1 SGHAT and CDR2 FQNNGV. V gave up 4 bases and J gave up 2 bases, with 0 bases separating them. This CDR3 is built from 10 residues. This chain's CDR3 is CASSSYEQYF. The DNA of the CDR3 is TGTGCCAGCAGCTCCTACGAGCAGTACTTC.

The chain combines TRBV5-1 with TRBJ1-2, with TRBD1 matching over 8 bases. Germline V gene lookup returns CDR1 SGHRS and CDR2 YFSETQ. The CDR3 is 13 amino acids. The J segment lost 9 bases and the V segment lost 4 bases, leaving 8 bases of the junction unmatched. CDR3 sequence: CASSPGQGTSYTF. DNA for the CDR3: TGCGCCAGCAGCCCCGGACAGGGTACAAGCTACACCTTC.

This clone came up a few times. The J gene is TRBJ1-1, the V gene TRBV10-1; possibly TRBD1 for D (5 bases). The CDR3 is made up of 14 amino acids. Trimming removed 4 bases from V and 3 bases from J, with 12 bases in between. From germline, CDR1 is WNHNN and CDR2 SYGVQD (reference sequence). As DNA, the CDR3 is TGCGCCAGCAGTGCCGGGACTGAGGACACTGAAGCTTTCTTT. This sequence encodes CASSAGTEDTEAFF.